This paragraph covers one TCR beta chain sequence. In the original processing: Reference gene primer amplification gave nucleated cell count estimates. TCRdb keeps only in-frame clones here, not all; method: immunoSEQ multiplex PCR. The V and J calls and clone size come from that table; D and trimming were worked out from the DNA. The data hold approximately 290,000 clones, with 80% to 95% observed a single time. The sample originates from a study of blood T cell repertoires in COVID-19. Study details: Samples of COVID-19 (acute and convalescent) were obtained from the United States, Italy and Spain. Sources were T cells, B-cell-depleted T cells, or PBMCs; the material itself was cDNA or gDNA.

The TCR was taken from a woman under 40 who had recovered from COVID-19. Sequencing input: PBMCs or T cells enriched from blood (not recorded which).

CDR3 in amino acids: CATSDHGLAGDEQFF. CDR3 nucleotides: TGTGCCACCAGTGATCACGGACTAGCGGGAGATGAGCAGTTCTTC. The chain employs TRBV24-1 and TRBJ2-1, with TRBD2 matching 13 bases. The CDR3 loop spans 15 amino acids. V trimming: 3 bases; J trimming: 8 bases; junction bases outside the gene matches: 3. CDR1 KGHDR and CDR2 SFDVKD come from the germline V gene.